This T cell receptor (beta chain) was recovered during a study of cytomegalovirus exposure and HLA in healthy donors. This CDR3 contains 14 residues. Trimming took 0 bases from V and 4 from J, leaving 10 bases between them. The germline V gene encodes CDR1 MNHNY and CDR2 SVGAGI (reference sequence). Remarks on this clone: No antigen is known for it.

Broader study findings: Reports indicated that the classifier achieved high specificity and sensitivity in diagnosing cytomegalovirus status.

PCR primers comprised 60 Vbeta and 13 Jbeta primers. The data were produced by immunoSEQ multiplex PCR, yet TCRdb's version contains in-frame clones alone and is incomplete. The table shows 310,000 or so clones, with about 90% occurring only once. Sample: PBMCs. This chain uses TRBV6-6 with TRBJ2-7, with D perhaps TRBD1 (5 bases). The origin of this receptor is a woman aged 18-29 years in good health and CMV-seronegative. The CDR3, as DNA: TGTGCCAGCAGTTACTCGATTAGGGGATACGAGCAGTACTTC. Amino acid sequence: CASSYSIRGYEQYF.